The clone carrying this T cell receptor beta chain was seen ten or more times. The antigen is not known. Germline CDR1 SGHTA, CDR2 FQGNSA. V was pared by 4 bases and J by 7 bases, with 17 bases between. This CDR3 is built from 16 residues. The data originate from a study of blood T cells in healthy people across ages. A sample-barcoded 5' primer and a J-beta primer mix were used in a second PCR of about 7 to 12 cycles. One entry per CDR3 protein results from TCRdb running MiXCR on the 5' RACE reads. The data contain under 1 million distinct CDR3 sequences, 44% of them seen just once; the ten biggest clones take up about a fifth. The study's findings and limits: TCR beta diversity, measured per million T cells, fell in a roughly linear way with age.

The sequenced sample consisted of blood. The clonotype comes from a man between 60 and 75 years old in good health. The gene calls are TRBV7-2 and TRBJ1-6, with a weak D call TRBD1 (6 bases). CDR3: CASSSRAGGANSPLHF. CDR3 coding DNA: TGTGCCAGCAGCTCCCGTGCGGGGGGCGCAAATTCACCCCTCCACTTT.